The clone carrying this TCR beta chain was seen a few times. The antigen remains undetermined. This sample was taken from a study of T-cell memory formation after mild COVID-19. Study information: TCR clusters largely stayed donor specific.

CDR1 is MNHEY and CDR2 is SMNVEV in the germline V gene (reference sequence). There are 15 residues in the CDR3. Trimming took 6 bases from V and 4 from J, leaving 19 bases between them. 5'RACE with constant-segment primers built TCRalpha and TCRbeta cDNA libraries with UMIs. Each CDR3 protein is one row after TCRdb ran MiXCR on the 5' RACE reads. The table lists approximately 150,000 distinct CDR3 sequences, over 6% of them singletons. Points from the study as a whole: Memory from before infection featured some responding clones, which suggests cross-reactive memory joined. Among clones contracting day 15 to 85, CD4/CD8 was balanced, whereas later expanders leaned CD4+.

The chain carries TRBV27 and TRBJ2-7; a possible D gene is TRBD1 (6 bases). The material sequenced was PBMCs or a T cell subset sorted from them (not recorded which). This TCR was sampled from an adult woman who had mild COVID-19 (a few samples of this study predate the infection). Cell type and time point are not known. This CDR3 reads CASSSPLMDRYEQYF. The CDR3 nucleotides are TGTGCCAGCAGCTCGCCACTTATGGACAGATACGAGCAGTACTTC.